This TCR beta chain was identified in a study of blood T cell repertoires in COVID-19. Study as a whole: COVID-19 samples, acute and convalescent, were from the United States, Italy and Spain. PBMCs, B-cell-depleted T cells, or T cells provided the cDNA or gDNA that made up the material.

Cohort allocation depended upon clinical history that participants reported. Germline CDR1 reads KGHSH; CDR2 reads LQKENI. The CDR3 runs to 17 residues. With V trimmed by 4 bases and J by 2 bases, 10 bases remained unmatched. TCRdb's copy holds only in-frame clones and misses some; the assay was immunoSEQ multiplex PCR. The table lists around 450,000 clones, 70% to 90% of them singletons, with approximately 2% in the top ten. The chain is built from TRBV18 and TRBJ1-1; TRBD1 matches 10 bases. This receptor was obtained from a woman aged 18-29 years with acute COVID-19. Sample: PBMCs or T cells enriched from blood (not recorded which). This CDR3 is CASSLASATGGNTEAFF. CDR3 coding DNA: TGTGCCAGCTCACTAGCATCGGCGACAGGGGGCAACACTGAAGCTTTCTTT.